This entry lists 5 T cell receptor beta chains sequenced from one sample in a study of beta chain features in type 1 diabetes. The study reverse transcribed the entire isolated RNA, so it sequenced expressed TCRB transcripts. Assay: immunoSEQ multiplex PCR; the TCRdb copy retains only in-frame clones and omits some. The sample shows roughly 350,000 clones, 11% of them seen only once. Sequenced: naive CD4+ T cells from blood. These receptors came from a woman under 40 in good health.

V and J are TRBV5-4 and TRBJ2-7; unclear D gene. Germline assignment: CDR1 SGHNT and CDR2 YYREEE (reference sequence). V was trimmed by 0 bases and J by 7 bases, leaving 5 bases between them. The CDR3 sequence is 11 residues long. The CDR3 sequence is CASSLAREQYF. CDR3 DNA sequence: TGTGCCAGCAGCTTGGCCCGTGAGCAGTACTTC.

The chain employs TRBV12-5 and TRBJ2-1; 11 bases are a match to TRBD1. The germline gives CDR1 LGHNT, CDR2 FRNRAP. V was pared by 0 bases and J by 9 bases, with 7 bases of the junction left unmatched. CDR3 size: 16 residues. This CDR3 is CASGLVIGQGAGEQFF. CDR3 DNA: TGTGCTAGTGGTTTGGTAATAGGACAGGGGGCGGGTGAGCAGTTCTTC.

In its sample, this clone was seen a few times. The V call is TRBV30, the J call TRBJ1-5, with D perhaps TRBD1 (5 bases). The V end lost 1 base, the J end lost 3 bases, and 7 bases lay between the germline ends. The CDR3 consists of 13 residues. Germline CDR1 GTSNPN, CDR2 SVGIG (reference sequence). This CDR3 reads CAWSGQFNQPQHF. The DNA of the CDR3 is TGTGCCTGGAGTGGACAGTTCAATCAGCCCCAGCATTTT.

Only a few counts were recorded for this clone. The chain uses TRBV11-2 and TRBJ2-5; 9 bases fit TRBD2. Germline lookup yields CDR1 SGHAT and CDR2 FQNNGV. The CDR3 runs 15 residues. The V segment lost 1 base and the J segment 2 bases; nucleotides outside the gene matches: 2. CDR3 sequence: CASSLGSGGQETQYF. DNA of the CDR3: TGTGCCAGCAGCTTAGGCAGCGGGGGGCAAGAGACCCAGTACTTC.

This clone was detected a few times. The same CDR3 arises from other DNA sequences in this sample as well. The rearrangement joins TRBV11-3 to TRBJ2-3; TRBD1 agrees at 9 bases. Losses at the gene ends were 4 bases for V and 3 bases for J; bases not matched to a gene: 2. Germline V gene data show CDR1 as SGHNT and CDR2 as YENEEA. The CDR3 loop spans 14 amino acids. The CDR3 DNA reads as TGTGCCAGCAGCTCAGGACAGGGGACAGATACGCAGTATTTT. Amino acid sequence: CASSSGQGTDTQYF.